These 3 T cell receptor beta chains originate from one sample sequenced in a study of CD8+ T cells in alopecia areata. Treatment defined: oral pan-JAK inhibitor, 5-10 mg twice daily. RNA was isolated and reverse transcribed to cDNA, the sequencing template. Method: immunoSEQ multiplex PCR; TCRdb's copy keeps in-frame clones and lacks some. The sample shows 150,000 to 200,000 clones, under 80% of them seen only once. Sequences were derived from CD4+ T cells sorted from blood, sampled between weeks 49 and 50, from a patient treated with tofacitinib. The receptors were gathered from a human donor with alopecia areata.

The CDR3 DNA follows: TGTGCCACCAGCAGAGACCAGATCTACGAGCAGTACTTC. Residues: CATSRDQIYEQYF. The chain carries TRBV15 and TRBJ2-7; D not certain. This CDR3 has 13 residues. Germline CDR1 LNHNV, CDR2 YYDKDF (reference sequence). The V end was cut by 0 bases, the J end by 3 bases, with 6 bases between.

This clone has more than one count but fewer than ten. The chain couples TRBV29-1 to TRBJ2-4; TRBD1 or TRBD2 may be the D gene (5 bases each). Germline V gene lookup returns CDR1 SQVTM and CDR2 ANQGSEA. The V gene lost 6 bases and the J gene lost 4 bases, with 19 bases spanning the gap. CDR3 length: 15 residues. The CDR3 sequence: CSVAPPGQSKNIQYF. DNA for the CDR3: TGCAGCGTCGCACCCCCGGGGCAGTCTAAAAACATTCAGTACTTC.

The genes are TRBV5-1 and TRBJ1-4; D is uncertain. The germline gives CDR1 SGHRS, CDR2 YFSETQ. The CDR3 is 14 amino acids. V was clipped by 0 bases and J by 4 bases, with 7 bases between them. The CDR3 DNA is TGCGCCAGCAGCTTGGGGCAGGTTAATGAAAAACTGTTTTTT. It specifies CASSLGQVNEKLFF.